Each of the 11 T cell receptor beta chains below was sequenced from the same sample in a study of T cell repertoires and HLA-DP antigens. The antigens these receptors bind are not known. Here immunoSEQ multiplex PCR was the method, and the copy in TCRdb shows in-frame clones only, minus some. The sample yields around 70,000 clones, around four fifths seen once. Sequences were obtained from CD4+ T cells from PBMCs. The receptor source for this set is a man aged 55 to 69 in good health and CMV-seronegative.

This sequence joins TRBV5-1 and TRBJ2-3; D is perhaps TRBD1 (7 bases). The CDR3 is 17 residues long. The germline V gene has CDR1 SGHRS and CDR2 YFSETQ. V was trimmed by 0 bases and J by 4 bases, leaving 18 bases between them. DNA for the CDR3: TGCGCCAGCAGCTTGGACCCAGCGGGCCAGGGGGCAGATACGCAGTATTTT. Residues: CASSLDPAGQGADTQYF.

The chain is built from TRBV5-1 and TRBJ2-3; D unresolved. Germline V gives CDR1 SGHRS, CDR2 YFSETQ. The CDR3 sequence is 13 residues long. The V and J ends lost 1 base and 1 base respectively, with 4 bases between them. The CDR3 DNA reads TGCGCCAGCAGCTTGTGGGGCACAGATACGCAGTATTTT. Amino acids: CASSLWGTDTQYF.

This clone was picked up a small number of times. The rearrangement joins TRBV7-2 to TRBJ1-6; 7 bases are a match to TRBD1. V dropped 0 bases and J dropped 7; count of bases not matched to a gene: 3. Germline V gives CDR1 SGHTA, CDR2 FQGNSA. The length of the CDR3 is 15 residues. The CDR3 loop reads CASSLARDRNSPLHF. The CDR3 bases are TGTGCCAGCAGCTTAGCACGGGACAGAAATTCACCCCTCCACTTT.

This rearrangement joins TRBV19 to TRBJ1-1, with 7 bases fitting TRBD1. CDR1 and CDR2 (germline): LNHDA, SQIVND (reference sequence). V dropped 6 bases and J dropped 5; count of bases not matched to a gene: 6. The CDR3 length is 13 residues. The DNA for the CDR3 is TGTGCCAGTAGCCTCCAGGGGGGGACTGAAGCTTTCTTT. It codes for CASSLQGGTEAFF.

The chain uses TRBV7-3 and TRBJ2-1; 8 bases match TRBD2. The CDR3 sequence is 14 residues long. J gave up 9 bases and V 5 bases, and 9 bases lay outside the gene matches. Germline V lookup: CDR1 SGHTA, CDR2 FQGTGA. The CDR3: CASSPGTRKGEQFF. The CDR3 nucleotides are TGTGCCAGCAGCCCCGGGACTAGAAAGGGTGAGCAGTTCTTC.

The chain has TRBV7-2 and TRBJ2-5, with D possibly matching TRBD2 (6 bases). The length of the CDR3 is 14 residues. V lost 3 bases to trimming and J lost 7 bases, with 15 bases between them. Germline V lookup: CDR1 SGHTA, CDR2 FQGNSA. The CDR3 loop reads CASSLVTSSGTQYF. DNA for the CDR3: TGTGCCAGCAGCTTGGTGACTAGTTCTGGGACCCAGTACTTC.

This sequence joins TRBV28 and TRBJ2-2; 12 bases match TRBD2. The CDR3 totals 17 residues. Germline V gives CDR1 MDHEN, CDR2 SYDVKM. Trimming at V came to 4 bases and at J to 5 bases, leaving 8 bases not matched to a gene. The CDR3 protein is CASSSTSGRIRTGELFF. The CDR3, as DNA: TGTGCCAGCAGTTCCACTAGCGGGAGGATTAGAACCGGGGAGCTGTTTTTT.

The chain has TRBV11-2 and TRBJ1-1; D remains unclear. This CDR3 comprises 13 residues. Germline-derived CDR1 and CDR2 are SGHAT and FQNNGV. V was cut by 1 base and J by 11 bases, with 14 bases left in between. This CDR3 is CASSLAQTPGAFF. The CDR3 coding sequence is TGTGCCAGCAGCTTAGCCCAAACACCGGGGGCTTTCTTT.

The rearrangement links TRBV29-1 to TRBJ2-1; maybe TRBD1 (5 bases). Deletions cut 0 bases from V and 15 bases from J, with 12 bases between. Per germline, CDR1 SQVTM and CDR2 ANQGSEA. This CDR3 comprises 11 residues. CDR3 sequence: CSVEEGDRPFF. The CDR3, as DNA: TGCAGCGTTGAAGAAGGGGATCGACCGTTCTTC.

The rearrangement joins TRBV30 to TRBJ2-5, with D unresolved. CDR1 GTSNPN and CDR2 SVGIG come from the germline V gene (reference sequence). The CDR3 consists of 14 residues. The germline V and J ends were trimmed by 5 bases and 5 bases, with 18 bases remaining between them. The CDR3 sequence: CAWGPRAARETQYF. The CDR3 DNA follows: TGTGCCTGGGGTCCACGGGCCGCTCGGGAGACCCAGTACTTC.

The genes are TRBV6-5 and TRBJ1-1, with D possibly matching TRBD1 (6 bases). Germline assignment: CDR1 MNHEY and CDR2 SVGAGI. With 11 bases removed from V and 2 bases from J, the gap between germline ends came to 12 bases. This CDR3 has 12 amino acids. The CDR3 is CASQDRNTEAFF. The CDR3 DNA sequence: TGTGCCTCCCAGGACAGAAACACTGAAGCTTTCTTT.